Here is one T cell receptor (beta chain) with its context. Per germline, CDR1 LGHNA and CDR2 YNFKEQ. This CDR3 is 17 amino acids long. V lost 0 bases and J 5 bases, leaving 16 bases between the germline ends. The data originate from a study of blood T cells in healthy people across ages. A second PCR, run for roughly 7 to 11 cycles, used a sample-barcoded 5' primer plus a J-beta primer mix. The template-switch adaptor, which had 12 random nucleotides, put a tag on each cDNA molecule. TCRdb passed the 5' RACE reads through MiXCR, listing each CDR3 protein once. The sample has approximately 830,000 distinct CDR3 sequences; less than 80% are singletons.

This receptor was identified in a man aged 30 to 39 in good health. The sequencing sample was made of blood. This chain uses TRBV4-2 with TRBJ2-2; D may be TRBD1 or TRBD2 (6 bases each). The CDR3 loop reads CASSQDAGGGITGELFF. The CDR3 nucleotides read TGTGCCAGCAGCCAAGATGCAGGAGGGGGGATTACCGGGGAGCTGTTTTTT.